A selection of T cell receptor beta chains follows, all from one sample in a study of blood T cell repertoires in COVID-19. Assay used: immunoSEQ multiplex PCR; TCRdb lists only in-frame clones, some missing. The sample holds under 85,000 clones, approximately 86% seen once. Sample: peripheral blood. The receptors derive from a man aged 40-49 years with COVID-19, enrolled during active disease. The CDR3 runs from the conserved cysteine through the conserved F or W. D genes are given only for firm matches. Not all rows give a size; the values are once, few, many and, for expanded clones, a class.

v_gene	abundance	d_gene	j_gene	CDR3nt	CDR3aa
TRBV10-3	.	TRBD1	TRBJ2-7	TGTGCCATCAGCGACAGGGTTGGGGAGCAGTACTTC	CAISDRVGEQYF
TRBV3-1/TRBV3-2	.	.	TRBJ2-7	TGTGCCAGCAGGGAAGGTGGGGCCTCCTACGAGCAGTACTTC	CASREGGASYEQYF
TRBV16	.	.	TRBJ2-1	TGTGCCAGCAGCCAAAATCCAGGGCGGAATGAGCAGTTCTTC	CASSQNPGRNEQFF
TRBV5-4	.	TRBD1	TRBJ1-6	TGTGCCAGCAGCTTTCCCCCCCTAGGGACAGGGGTAAATTCACCCCTCCACTTT	CASSFPPLGTGVNSPLHF
TRBV5-4	few	.	TRBJ1-1	TGTGCCAGCAGCCCCCTGGTGGAGGTCACTGAAGCTTTCTTT	CASSPLVEVTEAFF
TRBV5-4	once	.	TRBJ2-1	TGTGCCAGCAGCCTGGGGGGCGGGGGAGCCTACAATGAGCAGTTCTTC	CASSLGGGGAYNEQFF
TRBV25-1	.	TRBD1	TRBJ1-2	TGTGCCAGCAGTGGGTCGGGACAGGGAACCTATGGCTACACCTTC	CASSGSGQGTYGYTF
TRBV19	few	TRBD1	TRBJ1-1	TGTGCCAGTAGTAGGGTGGGACAGGGGATCCCTGAAGCTTTCTTT	CASSRVGQGIPEAFF
TRBV3-1/TRBV3-2	.	.	TRBJ2-3	TGTGCCAGCAGCCAATCAGGGACAGATACGCAGTATTTT	CASSQSGTDTQYF
TRBV2	once	.	TRBJ2-3	TGTGCCAGCAGTGAAGAGGGGAGGTCAGATACGCAGTATTTT	CASSEEGRSDTQYF